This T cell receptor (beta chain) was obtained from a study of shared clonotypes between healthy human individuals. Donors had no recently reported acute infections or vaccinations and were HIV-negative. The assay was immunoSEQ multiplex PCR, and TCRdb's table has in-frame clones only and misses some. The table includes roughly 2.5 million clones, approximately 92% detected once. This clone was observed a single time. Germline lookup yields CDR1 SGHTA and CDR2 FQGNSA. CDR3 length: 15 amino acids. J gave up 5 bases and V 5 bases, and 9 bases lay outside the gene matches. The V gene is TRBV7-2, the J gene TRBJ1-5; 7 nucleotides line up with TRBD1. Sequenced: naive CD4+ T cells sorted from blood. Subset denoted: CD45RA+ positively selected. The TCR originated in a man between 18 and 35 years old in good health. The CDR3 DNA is TGTGCCAGCAGCACTCAGGGGGGTCCGTATCAGCCCCAGCATTTT. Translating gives CASSTQGGPYQPQHF.